This T cell receptor (beta chain) emerged from a study of beta chain features in type 1 diabetes. Study overall: Patient and healthy donor groups were alike in age, gender and cell yields. Findings of the study overall: Highly expressing activated T cells could be over-counted with a cDNA template. Type 1 diabetes patients had fewer VDJ junction insertions and more deletions. Unsettled here was the matter of whether HLA type influences TCRB rearrangement. Shortening of TCRB CDR3s, moderate but significant, appeared in all four CD4+ subsets of Type 1 diabetes patients.

As for this clone: The target antigen is unknown.

In germline, CDR1 is SQVTM, CDR2 ANQGSEA. Trimming pared 7 bases from V and 5 bases from J, leaving 15 bases between. The CDR3 has 13 amino acids. Sequencing targeted expressed TCRB transcripts, as all isolated RNA had been reverse transcribed. Generated by immunoSEQ multiplex PCR, the TCRdb table keeps only in-frame clones and is missing some. Found here are about 160,000 clones, 50% to 70% of them singletons; the top ten hold around 0.096%. The sequence was obtained from a man aged 25 to 40 with type 1 diabetes. The genes are TRBV29-1 and TRBJ2-1, with TRBD1 as a possible D gene (6 bases). Sequenced sample: naive CD4+ T cells from blood. Written as DNA, the CDR3 is TGCAGCGCCGTAAGGACAGTAAACAATGAGCAGTTCTTC. Amino acid sequence: CSAVRTVNNEQFF.